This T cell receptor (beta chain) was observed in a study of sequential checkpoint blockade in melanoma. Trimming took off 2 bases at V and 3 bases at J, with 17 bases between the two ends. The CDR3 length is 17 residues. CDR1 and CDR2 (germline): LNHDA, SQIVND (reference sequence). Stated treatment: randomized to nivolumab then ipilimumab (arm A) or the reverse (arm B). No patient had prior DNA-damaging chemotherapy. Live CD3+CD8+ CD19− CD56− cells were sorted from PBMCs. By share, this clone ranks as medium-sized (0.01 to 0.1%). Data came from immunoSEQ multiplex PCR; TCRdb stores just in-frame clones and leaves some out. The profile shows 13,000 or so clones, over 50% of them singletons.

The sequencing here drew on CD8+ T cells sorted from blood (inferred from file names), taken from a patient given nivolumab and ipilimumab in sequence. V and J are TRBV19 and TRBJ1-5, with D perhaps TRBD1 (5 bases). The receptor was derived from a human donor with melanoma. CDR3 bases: TGTGCCAGTAGTATAATTGGCTCGGGGGATGACAATCAGCCCCAGCATTTT. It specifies CASSIIGSGDDNQPQHF.